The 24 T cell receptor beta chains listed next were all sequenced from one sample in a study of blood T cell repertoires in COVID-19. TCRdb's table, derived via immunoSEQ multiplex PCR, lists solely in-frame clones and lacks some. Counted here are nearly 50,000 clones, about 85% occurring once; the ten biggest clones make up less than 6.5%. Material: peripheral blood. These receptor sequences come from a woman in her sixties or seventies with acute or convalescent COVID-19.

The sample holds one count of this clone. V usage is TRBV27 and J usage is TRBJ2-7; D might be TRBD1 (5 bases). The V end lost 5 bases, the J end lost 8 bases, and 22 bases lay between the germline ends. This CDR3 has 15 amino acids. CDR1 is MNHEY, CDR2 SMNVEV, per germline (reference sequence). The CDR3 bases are TGTGCCAGCAGTAACCTCCCCGGGCCACAGGATCAGCAGTACTTC. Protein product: CASSNLPGPQDQQYF.

The CDR3 is CASSPRGDWSGGPEAFF. The DNA of the CDR3 is TGTGCCAGCAGCCCTAGGGGAGATTGGAGTGGGGGCCCTGAAGCTTTCTTT. The rearrangement uses TRBV5-6 and TRBJ1-1, with D perhaps matching TRBD1 (6 bases). The CDR3 has 17 residues. V lost 4 bases and J lost 6, with 25 bases in between. Germline V gene data show CDR1 as SGHDT and CDR2 as YYEEEE.

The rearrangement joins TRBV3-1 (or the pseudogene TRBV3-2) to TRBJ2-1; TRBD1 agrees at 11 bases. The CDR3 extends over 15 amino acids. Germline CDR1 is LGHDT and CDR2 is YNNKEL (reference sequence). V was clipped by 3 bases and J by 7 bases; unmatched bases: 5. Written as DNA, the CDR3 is TGTGCCAGCAGCCACCGGGACAGGGGGGGGAATGAGCAGTTCTTC. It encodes CASSHRDRGGNEQFF.

CDR3 bases: TGTGCCAGCAGCTTAGGCACAGGTTTATCCTCTGGGGCCAACGTCCTGACTTTC. It encodes CASSLGTGLSSGANVLTF. This sequence joins TRBV11-2 and TRBJ2-6, with TRBD1 as a possible D gene (5 bases). The CDR3 consists of 18 residues. Trimming cost V 1 base and J 0 bases, with 13 bases left between them. Germline lookup yields CDR1 SGHAT and CDR2 FQNNGV.

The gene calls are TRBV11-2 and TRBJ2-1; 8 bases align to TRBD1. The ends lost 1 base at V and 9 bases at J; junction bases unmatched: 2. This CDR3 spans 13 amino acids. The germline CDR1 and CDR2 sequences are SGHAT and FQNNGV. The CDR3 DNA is TGTGCCAGCAGCTTAGCAGGGGGCTCTGAGCAGTTCTTC. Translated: CASSLAGGSEQFF.

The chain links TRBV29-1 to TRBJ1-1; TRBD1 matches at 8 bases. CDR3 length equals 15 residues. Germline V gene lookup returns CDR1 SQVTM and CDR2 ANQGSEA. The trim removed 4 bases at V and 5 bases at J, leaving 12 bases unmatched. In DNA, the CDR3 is TGCAGCGTTGGGTATCAGGGGGCGAGAGGGACTGAAGCTTTCTTT. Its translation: CSVGYQGARGTEAFF.

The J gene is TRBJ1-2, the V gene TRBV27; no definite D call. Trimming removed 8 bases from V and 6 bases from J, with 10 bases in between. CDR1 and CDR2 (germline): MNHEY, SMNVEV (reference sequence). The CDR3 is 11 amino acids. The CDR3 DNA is TGTGCCAGCTTTGACGGGAATGGCTACACCTTC. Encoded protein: CASFDGNGYTF.

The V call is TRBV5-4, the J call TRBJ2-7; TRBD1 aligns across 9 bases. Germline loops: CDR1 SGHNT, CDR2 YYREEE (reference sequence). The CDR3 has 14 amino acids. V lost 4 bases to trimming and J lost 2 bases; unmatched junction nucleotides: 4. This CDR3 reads CASSKDRGPYEQYF. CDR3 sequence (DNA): TGTGCCAGCAGCAAGGACAGGGGACCCTACGAGCAGTACTTC.

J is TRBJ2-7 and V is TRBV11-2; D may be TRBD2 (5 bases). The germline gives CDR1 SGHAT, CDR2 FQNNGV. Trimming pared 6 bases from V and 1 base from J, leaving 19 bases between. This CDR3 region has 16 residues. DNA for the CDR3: TGTGCCAGCAGTGATCCGGGGAGCCTGAAGTCCTACGAGCAGTACTTC. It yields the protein CASSDPGSLKSYEQYF.

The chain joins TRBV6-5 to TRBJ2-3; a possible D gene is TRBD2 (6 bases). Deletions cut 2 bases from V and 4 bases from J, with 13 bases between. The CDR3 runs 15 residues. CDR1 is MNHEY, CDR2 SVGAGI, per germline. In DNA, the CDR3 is TGTGCCAGCAGTTACACAGCGGGTATGGCAGATACGCAGTATTTT. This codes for CASSYTAGMADTQYF.

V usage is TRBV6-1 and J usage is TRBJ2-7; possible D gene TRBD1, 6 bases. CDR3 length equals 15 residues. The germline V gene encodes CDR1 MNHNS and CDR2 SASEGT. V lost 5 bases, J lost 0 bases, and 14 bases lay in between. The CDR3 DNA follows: TGTGCCAGCAGTCCACGGGACATGTCCTCCTACGAGCAGTACTTC. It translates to CASSPRDMSSYEQYF.

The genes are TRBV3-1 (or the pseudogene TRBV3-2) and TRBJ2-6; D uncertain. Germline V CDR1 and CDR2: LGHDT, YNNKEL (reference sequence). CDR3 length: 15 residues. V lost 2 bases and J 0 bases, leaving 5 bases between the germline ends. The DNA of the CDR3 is TGTGCCAGCAGCCAACCCTTCTCTGGGGCCAACGTCCTGACTTTC. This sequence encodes CASSQPFSGANVLTF.

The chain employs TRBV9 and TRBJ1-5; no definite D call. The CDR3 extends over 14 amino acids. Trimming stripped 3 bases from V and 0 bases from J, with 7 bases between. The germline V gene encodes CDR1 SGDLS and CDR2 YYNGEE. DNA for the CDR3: TGTGCCAGCAGCGGAGGAGATAGCAATCAGCCCCAGCATTTT. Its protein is CASSGGDSNQPQHF.

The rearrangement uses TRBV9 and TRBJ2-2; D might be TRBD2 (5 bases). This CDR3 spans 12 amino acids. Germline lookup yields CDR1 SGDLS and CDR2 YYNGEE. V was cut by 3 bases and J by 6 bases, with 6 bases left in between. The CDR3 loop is CASSEAAGELFF. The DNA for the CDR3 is TGTGCCAGCAGCGAAGCGGCCGGGGAGCTGTTTTTT.

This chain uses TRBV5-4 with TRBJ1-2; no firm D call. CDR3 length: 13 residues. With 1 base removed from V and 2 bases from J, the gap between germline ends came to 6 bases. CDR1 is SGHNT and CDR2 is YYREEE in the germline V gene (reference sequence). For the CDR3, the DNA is TGTGCCAGCAGCTTGTCCAGGAACTATGGCTACACCTTC. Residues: CASSLSRNYGYTF.

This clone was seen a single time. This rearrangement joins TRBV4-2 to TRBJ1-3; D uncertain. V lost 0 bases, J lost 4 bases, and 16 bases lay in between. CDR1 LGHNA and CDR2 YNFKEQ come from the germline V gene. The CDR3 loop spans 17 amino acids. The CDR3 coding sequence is TGTGCCAGCAGCCAAGATCCCTCCGCGGGTTTCGGAAACACCATATATTTT. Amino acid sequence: CASSQDPSAGFGNTIYF.

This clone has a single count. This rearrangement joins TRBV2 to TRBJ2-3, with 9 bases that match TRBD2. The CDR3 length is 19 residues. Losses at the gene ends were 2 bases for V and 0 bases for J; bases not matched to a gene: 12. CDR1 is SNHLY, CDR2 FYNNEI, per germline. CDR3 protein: CASSEWVAGVTPSTDTQYF. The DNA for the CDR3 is TGTGCCAGCAGTGAATGGGTAGCGGGGGTTACCCCTAGCACAGATACGCAGTATTTT. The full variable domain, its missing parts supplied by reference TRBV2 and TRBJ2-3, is EPEVTQTPSHQVTQMGQEVILRCVPISNHLYFYWYRQILGQKVEFLVSFYNNEISEKSEIFDDQFSVERPDGSNFTLKIRSTKLEDSAMYFCASSEWVAGVTPSTDTQYFGPGTRLTVL.

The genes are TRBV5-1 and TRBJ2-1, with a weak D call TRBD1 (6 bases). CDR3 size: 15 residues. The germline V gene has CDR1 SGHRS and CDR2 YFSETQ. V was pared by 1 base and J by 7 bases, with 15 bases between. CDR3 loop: CASSLYTGKDNEQFF. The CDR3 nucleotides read TGCGCCAGCAGCTTGTATACAGGGAAGGATAATGAGCAGTTCTTC.

For the CDR3, the DNA is TGTGCCAGCAGCTTGGGTACAGGGTCCACTGAAGCTTTCTTT. Amino acid sequence: CASSLGTGSTEAFF. J is TRBJ1-1 and V is TRBV5-4, with a weak D call TRBD1 (6 bases). This CDR3 comprises 14 residues. Trimming pared 0 bases from V and 4 bases from J, leaving 10 bases between. Germline CDR1 reads SGHNT; CDR2 reads YYREEE (reference sequence).

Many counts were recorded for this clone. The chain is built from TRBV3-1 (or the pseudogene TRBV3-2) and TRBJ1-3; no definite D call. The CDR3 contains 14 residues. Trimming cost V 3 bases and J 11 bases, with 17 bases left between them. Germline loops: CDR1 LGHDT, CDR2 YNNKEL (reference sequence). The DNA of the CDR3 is TGTGCCAGCAGCCAGCAGCGCGGTATTGTCGCCATATATTTT. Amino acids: CASSQQRGIVAIYF.

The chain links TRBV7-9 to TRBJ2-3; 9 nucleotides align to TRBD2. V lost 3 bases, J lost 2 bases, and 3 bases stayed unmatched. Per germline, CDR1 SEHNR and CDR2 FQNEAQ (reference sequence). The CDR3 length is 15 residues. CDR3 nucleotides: TGTGCCAGCAGCTTTCCTAGCGGGATCACAGATACGCAGTATTTT. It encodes CASSFPSGITDTQYF.

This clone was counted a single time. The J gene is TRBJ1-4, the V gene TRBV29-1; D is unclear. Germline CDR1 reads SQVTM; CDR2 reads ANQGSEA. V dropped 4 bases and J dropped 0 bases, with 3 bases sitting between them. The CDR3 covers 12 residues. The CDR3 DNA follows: TGCAGCGTTGGAGCAACTAATGAAAAACTGTTTTTT. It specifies CSVGATNEKLFF.

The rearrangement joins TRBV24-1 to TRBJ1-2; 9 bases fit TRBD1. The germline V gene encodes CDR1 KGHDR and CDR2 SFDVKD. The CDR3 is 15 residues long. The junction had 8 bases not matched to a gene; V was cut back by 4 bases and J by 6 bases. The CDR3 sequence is CATSDGTGHGDGYTF. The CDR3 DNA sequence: TGTGCCACCAGTGACGGGACAGGGCACGGAGATGGCTACACCTTC.

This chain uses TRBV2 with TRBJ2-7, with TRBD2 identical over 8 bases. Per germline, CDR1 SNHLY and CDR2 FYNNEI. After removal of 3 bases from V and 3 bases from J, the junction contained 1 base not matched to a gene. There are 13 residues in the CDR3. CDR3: CASSESGGYEQYF. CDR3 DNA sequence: TGTGCCAGCAGTGAGAGCGGGGGCTACGAGCAGTACTTC.